What follows is one TCR beta chain and its context. Its target is unknown. These data come from a study of cytomegalovirus exposure and HLA in healthy donors. Regarding the study as a whole: Some V segments, TRBV6-2 and TRBV6-3 among them, were indistinguishable and were therefore excluded.

The study ran its PCR with 60 Vbeta and 13 Jbeta primers. Assay: immunoSEQ multiplex PCR; the TCRdb copy retains only in-frame clones and omits some. The table shows some 130,000 clones, with about 80% occurring only once. From germline, CDR1 is GTSNPN and CDR2 SVGIG (reference sequence). The CDR3 is 14 residues long. The trim removed 3 bases at V and 6 bases at J, leaving 9 bases unmatched. This chain connects TRBV30 to TRBJ2-3; 7 positions agree with TRBD2. The specimen sequenced was PBMCs. This clonotype was sampled from a boy younger than 10 in good health and CMV-seronegative. The CDR3 region has the DNA TGTGCCTGGAGCCGATCCGGGGGGATGGATACGCAGTATTTT. Its translation: CAWSRSGGMDTQYF.